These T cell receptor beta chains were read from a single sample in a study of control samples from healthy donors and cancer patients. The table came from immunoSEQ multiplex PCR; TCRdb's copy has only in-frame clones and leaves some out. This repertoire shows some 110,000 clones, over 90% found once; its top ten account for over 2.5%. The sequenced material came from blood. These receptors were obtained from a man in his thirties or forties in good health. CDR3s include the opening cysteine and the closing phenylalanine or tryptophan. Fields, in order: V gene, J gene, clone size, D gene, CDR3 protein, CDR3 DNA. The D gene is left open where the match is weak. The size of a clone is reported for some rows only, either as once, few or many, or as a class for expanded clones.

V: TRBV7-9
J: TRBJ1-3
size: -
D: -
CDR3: CASSPGDSGNTIYF
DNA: TGTGCCAGCAGCCCTGGGGACTCTGGAAACACCATATATTTT

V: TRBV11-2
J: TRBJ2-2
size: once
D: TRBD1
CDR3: CASSSPFDRGGDTGELFF
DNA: TGTGCCAGCAGCTCCCCCTTCGACAGGGGAGGAGACACCGGGGAGCTGTTTTTT

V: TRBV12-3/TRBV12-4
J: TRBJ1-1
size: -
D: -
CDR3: CASSPGGFF
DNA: TGTGCCAGCAGTCCGGGGGGGTTCTTT

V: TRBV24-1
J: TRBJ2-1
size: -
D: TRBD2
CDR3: CATSPGGAGSSNEQFF
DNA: TGTGCCACCAGCCCCGGGGGGGCAGGGAGTTCGAATGAGCAGTTCTTC

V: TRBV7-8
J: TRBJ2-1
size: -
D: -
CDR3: CASSLDPGTGYNEQFF
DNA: TGTGCCAGCAGCTTAGACCCTGGGACTGGATACAATGAGCAGTTCTTC

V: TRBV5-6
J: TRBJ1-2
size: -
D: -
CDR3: CASSLYRDNYGYTF
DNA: TGTGCCAGCAGCTTGTATAGGGATAACTATGGCTACACCTTC

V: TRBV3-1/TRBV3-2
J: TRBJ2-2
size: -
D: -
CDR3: CASSQTPTAGGQYTGELFF
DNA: TGTGCCAGCAGCCAGACCCCCACCGCGGGTGGGCAGTACACCGGGGAGCTGTTTTTT

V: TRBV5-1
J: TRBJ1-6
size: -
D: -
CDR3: CASSLARDNSPLHF
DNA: TGCGCCAGCAGCTTGGCCAGGGATAATTCACCCCTCCACTTT

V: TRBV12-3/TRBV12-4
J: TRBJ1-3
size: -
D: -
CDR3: CASRQGGGNTIYF
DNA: TGTGCCAGCAGACAGGGTGGCGGAAACACCATATATTTT

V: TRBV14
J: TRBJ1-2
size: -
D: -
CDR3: CASSPHTANYGYTF
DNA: TGTGCCAGCAGCCCCCACACGGCTAACTATGGCTACACCTTC

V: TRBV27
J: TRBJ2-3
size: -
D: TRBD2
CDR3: CASSGVWASGVTDTQYF
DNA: TGTGCCAGCAGTGGCGTGTGGGCGAGCGGGGTAACAGATACGCAGTATTTT

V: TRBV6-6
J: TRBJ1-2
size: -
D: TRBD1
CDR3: CASSTRGLYGYTF
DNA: TGTGCCAGCAGTACCAGGGGGCTCTATGGCTACACCTTC

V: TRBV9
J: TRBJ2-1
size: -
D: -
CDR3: CASSPQGRESYNEQFF
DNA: TGTGCCAGCAGCCCCCAGGGCAGGGAGTCCTACAATGAGCAGTTCTTC